Listed here is a single T cell receptor beta chain. Its target is not known. CDR3 length equals 14 residues. Trimming shortened V by 2 bases and J by 0 bases, and 5 bases separated the two germline ends. Germline V gives CDR1 SNHLY, CDR2 FYNNEI. These data originate in a study of cytomegalovirus exposure and HLA in healthy donors. Findings and caveats of the study: TCR beta V- and J-gene trimming was later associated with a missense DCLRE1C variant. In terms of immune exposure information, only CMV serostatus was available.

The study ran its PCR with 60 Vbeta and 13 Jbeta primers. Original handling: The authors later counted 70 million to 80 million unique TCR beta chains, some 11 million of them shared. The method was immunoSEQ multiplex PCR; TCRdb's version includes in-frame clones alone and lacks a portion of them. V and J calls and clone size follow that table, whereas D and trimming were derived from the DNA. The sample table includes about 32,000 clones. The TCR sequence derives from a female donor in good health and CMV-seronegative. The V call is TRBV2, the J call TRBJ1-5; D is unresolved. Sequencing was performed on PBMCs. The CDR3 reads CASSENYSNQPQHF. As DNA, the CDR3 is TGTGCCAGCAGTGAAAATTATAGCAATCAGCCCCAGCATTTT.